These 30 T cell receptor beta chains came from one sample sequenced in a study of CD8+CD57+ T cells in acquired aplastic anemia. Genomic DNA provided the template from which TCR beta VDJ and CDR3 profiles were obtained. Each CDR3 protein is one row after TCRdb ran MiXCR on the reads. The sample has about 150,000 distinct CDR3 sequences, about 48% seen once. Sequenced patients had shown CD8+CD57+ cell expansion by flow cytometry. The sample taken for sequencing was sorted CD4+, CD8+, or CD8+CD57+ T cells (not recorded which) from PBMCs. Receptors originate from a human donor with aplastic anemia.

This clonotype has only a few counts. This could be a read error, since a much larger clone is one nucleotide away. The CDR3 DNA reads as TGTGTCAGCAGCCCGACGACCCCTCACACTGAAGCTTTCTTT. Translated: CVSSPTTPHTEAFF. The V gene is TRBV7-9, the J gene TRBJ1-1; the D is unclear. Looked up from germline, CDR1 is SEHNR and CDR2 is FQNEAQ (reference sequence). The CDR3 consists of 14 residues.

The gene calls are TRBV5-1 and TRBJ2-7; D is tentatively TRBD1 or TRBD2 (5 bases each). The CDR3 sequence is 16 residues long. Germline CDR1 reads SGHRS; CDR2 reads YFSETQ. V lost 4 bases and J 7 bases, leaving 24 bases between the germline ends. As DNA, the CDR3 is TGCGCCAGCAGCCTGGGGACCCACTCTAGAGGCTCTGAGCAGTACTTC. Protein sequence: CASSLGTHSRGSEQYF.

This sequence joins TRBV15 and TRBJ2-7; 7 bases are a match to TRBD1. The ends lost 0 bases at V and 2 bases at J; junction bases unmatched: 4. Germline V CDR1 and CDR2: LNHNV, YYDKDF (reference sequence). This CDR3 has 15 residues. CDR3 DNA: TGTGCCACCAGCAGAGATAGCCAGGGGGCCTACGAGCAGTACTTC. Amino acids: CATSRDSQGAYEQYF.

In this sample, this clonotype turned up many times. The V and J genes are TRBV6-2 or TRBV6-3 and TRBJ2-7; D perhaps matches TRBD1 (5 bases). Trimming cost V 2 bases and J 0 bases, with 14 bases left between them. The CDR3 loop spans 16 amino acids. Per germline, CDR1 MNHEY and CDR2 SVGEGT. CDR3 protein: CASSYTDISFSYEQYF. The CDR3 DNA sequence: TGTGCCAGCAGTTACACGGACATCTCGTTCTCCTACGAGCAGTACTTC.

CDR3 DNA: TGTGCCAGCAGCTCATTAGCGGGAGGTAGGGAGGGAGAGACCCAGTACTTC. As protein: CASSSLAGGREGETQYF. The chain uses TRBV11-2 and TRBJ2-5; TRBD2 matches at 10 bases. V was clipped by 4 bases and J by 4 bases; unmatched bases: 12. Looked up from germline, CDR1 is SGHAT and CDR2 is FQNNGV. CDR3 size: 17 residues. Complete variable domain (other parts from reference TRBV11-2 and TRBJ2-5): EAGVAQSPRYKIIEKRQSVAFWCNPISGHATLYWYQQILGQGPKLLIQFQNNGVVDDSQLPKDRFSAERLKGVDSTLKIQPAKLEDSAVYLCASSSLAGGREGETQYFGPGTRLLVL.

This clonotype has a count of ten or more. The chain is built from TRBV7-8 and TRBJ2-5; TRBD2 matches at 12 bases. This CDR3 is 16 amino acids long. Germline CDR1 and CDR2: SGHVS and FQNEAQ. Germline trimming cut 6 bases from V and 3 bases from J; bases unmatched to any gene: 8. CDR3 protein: CASRPIRTSGEETQYF. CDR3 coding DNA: TGTGCCAGCAGACCCATCCGGACTAGCGGGGAAGAGACCCAGTACTTC.

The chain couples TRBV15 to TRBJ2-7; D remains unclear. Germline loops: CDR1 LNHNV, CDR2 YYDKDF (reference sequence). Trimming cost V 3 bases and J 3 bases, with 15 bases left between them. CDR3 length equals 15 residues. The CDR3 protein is CATSSEDQTYYEQYF. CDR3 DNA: TGTGCCACCAGCAGTGAAGATCAGACATACTACGAGCAGTACTTC.

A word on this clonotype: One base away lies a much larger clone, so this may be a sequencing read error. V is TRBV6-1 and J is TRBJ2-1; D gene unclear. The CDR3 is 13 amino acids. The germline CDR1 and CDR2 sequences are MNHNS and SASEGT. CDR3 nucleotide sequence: TGTGCCAGCAGACAGACACTATACAATGAGCAGCTCTTC. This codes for CASRQTLYNEQLF.

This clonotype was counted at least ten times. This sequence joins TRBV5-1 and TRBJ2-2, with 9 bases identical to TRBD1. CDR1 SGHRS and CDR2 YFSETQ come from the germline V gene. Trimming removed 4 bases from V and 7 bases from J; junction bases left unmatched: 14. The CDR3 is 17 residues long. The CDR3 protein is CASSPVRGQGKGGELFF. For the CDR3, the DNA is TGCGCCAGCAGCCCAGTCAGAGGACAGGGGAAGGGCGGGGAGCTGTTTTTT.

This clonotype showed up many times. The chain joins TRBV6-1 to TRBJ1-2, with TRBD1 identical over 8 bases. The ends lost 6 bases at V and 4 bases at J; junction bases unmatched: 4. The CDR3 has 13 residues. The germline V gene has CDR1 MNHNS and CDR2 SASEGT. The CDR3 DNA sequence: TGTGCCAGCAGCATAACAGGGGGCTATGGCTACACCTTC. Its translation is CASSITGGYGYTF.

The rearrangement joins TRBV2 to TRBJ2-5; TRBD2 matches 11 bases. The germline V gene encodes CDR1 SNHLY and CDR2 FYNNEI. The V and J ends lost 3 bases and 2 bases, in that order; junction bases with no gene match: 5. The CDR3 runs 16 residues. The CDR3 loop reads CASSDTRLAGQETQYF. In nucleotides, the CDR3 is TGTGCCAGCAGTGACACACGACTAGCGGGGCAAGAGACCCAGTACTTC.

The CDR3 sequence: CASSIYDGSETQYF. In DNA form, the CDR3 reads TGTGCCAGTAGTATCTATGATGGGTCGGAGACCCAGTACTTC. The chain has TRBV19 and TRBJ2-5; D is unresolved. The ends were cut back, 3 bases at V and 5 bases at J, with 13 bases in the middle. This CDR3 spans 14 amino acids. Germline loops: CDR1 LNHDA, CDR2 SQIVND (reference sequence).

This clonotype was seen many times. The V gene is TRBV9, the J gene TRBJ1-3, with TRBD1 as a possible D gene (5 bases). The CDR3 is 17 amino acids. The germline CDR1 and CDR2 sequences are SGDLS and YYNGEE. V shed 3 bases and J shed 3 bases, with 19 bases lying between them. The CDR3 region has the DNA TGTGCCAGCAGCGCCGACCTCGGAGGGGCGATTGGAAACACCATATATTTT. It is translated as CASSADLGGAIGNTIYF. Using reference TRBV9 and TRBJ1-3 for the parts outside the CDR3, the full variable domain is DSGVTQTPKHLITATGQRVTLRCSPRSGDLSVYWYQQSLDQGLQFLIQYYNGEERAKGNILERFSAQQFPDLHSELNLSSLELGDSALYFCASSADLGGAIGNTIYFGEGSWLTVV.

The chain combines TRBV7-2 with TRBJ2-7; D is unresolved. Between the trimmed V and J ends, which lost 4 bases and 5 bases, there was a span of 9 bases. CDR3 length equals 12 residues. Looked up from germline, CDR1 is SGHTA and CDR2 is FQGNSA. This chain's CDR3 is CASSSGGDEQYF. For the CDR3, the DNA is TGTGCCAGCAGCTCTGGTGGAGACGAGCAGTACTTC.

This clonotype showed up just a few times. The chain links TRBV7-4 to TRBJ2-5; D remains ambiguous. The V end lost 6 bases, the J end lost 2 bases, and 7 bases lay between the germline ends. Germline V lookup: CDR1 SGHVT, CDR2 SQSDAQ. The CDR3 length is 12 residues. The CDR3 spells CASSVKQETQYF. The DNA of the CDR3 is TGTGCCAGCAGTGTTAAACAAGAGACCCAGTACTTC.

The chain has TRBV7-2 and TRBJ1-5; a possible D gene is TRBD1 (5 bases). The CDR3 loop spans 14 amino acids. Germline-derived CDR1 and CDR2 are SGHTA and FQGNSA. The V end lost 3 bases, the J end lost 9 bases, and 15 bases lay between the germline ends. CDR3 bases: TGTGCCAGCAGCTTCGACAGCGGGTCGGGGCCCCAGCATTTT. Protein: CASSFDSGSGPQHF.

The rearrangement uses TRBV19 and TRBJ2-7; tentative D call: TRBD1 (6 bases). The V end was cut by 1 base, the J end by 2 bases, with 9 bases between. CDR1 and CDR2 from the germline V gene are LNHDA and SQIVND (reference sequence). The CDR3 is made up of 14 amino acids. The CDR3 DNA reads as TGTGCCAGTAGTATAGGGACAGCCCCCTACGAGCAGTACTTC. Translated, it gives CASSIGTAPYEQYF.

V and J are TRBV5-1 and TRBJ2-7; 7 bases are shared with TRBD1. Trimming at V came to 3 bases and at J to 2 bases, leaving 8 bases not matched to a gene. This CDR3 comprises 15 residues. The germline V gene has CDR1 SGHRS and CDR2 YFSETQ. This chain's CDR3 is CASSSNLGTAYEQYF. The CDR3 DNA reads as TGCGCCAGCAGCTCAAATCTGGGGACAGCCTACGAGCAGTACTTC.

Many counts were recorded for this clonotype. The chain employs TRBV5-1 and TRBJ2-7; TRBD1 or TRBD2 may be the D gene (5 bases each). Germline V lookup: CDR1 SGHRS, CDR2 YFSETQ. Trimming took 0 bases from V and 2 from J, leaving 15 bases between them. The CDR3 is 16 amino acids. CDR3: CASSLGRGTRTYEQYF. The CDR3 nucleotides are TGCGCCAGCAGCTTGGGACGTGGGACCAGAACCTACGAGCAGTACTTC. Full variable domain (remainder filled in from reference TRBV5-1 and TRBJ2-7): KAGVTQTPRYLIKTRGQQVTLSCSPISGHRSVSWYQQTPGQGLQFLFEYFSETQRNKGNFPGRFSGRQFSNSRSEMNVSTLELGDSALYLCASSLGRGTRTYEQYFGPGTRLTVT.

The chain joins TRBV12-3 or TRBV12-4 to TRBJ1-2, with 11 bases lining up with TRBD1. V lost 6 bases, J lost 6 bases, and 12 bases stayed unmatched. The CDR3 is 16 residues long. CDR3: CASSKFIRDRGNGYTF. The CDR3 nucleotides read TGTGCCAGCAGCAAATTCATCCGGGACAGGGGGAATGGCTACACCTTC.

The DNA for the CDR3 is TGTGCCAGCAGACCTAAGGTCGGTCTGGGGACAGATACGCAGTATTTT. This translates into CASRPKVGLGTDTQYF. V gene TRBV11-2 combines with J gene TRBJ2-3; D is uncertain. Germline V gene data show CDR1 as SGHAT and CDR2 as FQNNGV. The CDR3 length is 16 residues. The germline V and J ends were trimmed by 6 bases and 3 bases, with 19 bases remaining between them.

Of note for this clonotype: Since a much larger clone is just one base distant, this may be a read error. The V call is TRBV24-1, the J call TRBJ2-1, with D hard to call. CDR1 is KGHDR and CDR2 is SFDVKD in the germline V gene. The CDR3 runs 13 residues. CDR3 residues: CASSLGRNNEQSF. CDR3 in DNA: TGTGCCAGCAGTTTAGGCAGGAACAATGAGCAGTCCTTC.

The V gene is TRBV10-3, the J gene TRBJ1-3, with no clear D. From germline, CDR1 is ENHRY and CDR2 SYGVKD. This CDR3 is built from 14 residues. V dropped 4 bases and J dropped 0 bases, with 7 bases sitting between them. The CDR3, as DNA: TGTGCCATCAGTGGAACAGTCTCTGGAAACACCATATATTTT. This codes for CAISGTVSGNTIYF.

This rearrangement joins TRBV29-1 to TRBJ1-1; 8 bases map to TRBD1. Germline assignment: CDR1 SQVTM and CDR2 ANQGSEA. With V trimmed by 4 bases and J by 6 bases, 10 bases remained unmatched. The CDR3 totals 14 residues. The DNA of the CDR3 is TGCAGCGTTGTCCACGGACAGGGTCGAGCTGAAGCTTTCTTT. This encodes CSVVHGQGRAEAFF.

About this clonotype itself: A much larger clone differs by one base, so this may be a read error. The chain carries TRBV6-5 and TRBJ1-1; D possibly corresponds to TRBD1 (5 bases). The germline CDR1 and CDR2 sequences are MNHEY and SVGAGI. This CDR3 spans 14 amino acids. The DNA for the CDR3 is TGTGCCAGCAGTTACGGGGGGTCGGACACTGAAGCTCTCTTT. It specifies CASSYGGSDTEALF.

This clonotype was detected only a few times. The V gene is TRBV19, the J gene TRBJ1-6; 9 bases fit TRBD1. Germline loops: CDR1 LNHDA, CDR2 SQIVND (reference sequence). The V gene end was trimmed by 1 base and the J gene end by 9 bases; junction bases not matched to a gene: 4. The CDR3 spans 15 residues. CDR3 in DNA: TGTGCCAGTAGTATAGGACAGGGGGTTGGTTCACCCCTCCACTTT. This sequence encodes CASSIGQGVGSPLHF.

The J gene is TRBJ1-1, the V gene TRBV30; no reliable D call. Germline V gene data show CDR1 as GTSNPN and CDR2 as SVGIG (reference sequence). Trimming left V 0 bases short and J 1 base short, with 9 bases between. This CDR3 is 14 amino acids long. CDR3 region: CAWSVTQGNTEAFF. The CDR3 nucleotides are TGTGCCTGGAGTGTGACACAAGGGAACACTGAAGCTTTCTTT.

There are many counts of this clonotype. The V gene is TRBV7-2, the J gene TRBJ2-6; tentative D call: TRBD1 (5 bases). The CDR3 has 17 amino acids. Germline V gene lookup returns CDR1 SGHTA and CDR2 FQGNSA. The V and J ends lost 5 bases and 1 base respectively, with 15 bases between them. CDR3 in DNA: TGTGCCAGCAGCCTACAGGAACTCCGATCTGGGGCCAACGTCCTGACTTTC. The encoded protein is CASSLQELRSGANVLTF.

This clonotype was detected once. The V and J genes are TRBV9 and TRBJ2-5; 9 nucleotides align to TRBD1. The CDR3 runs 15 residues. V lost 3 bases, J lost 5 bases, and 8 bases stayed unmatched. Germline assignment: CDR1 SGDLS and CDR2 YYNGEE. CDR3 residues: CASSAGTGYNETQYF. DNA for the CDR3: TGTGCCAGCAGCGCCGGGACAGGGTACAATGAGACCCAGTACTTC.

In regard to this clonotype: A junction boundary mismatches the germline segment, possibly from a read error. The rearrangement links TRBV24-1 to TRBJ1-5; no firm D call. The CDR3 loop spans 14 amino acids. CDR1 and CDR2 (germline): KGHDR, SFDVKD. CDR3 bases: TGTGCCAGCAGTTTAGGGCAAACCAATCAGCCCCAGCATTTT. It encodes CASSLGQTNQPQHF.